This TCR beta chain was sequenced for a study of cytomegalovirus exposure and HLA in healthy donors. The study, taken as a whole, reports: A later analysis reportedly found fewer N-insertions in an Asian-associated ancestry cluster than the roughly 670-donor mean. TCR beta sequences reportedly predicted most subjects' HLA-A and HLA-B alleles accurately. Later work associated roughly 15,000 TCR beta sequences with HLA alleles at 0.05 false discovery rate.

A multiplex PCR was run with 60 Vbeta primers and 13 Jbeta primers. Original processing notes: Later, tens of millions of unique TCR beta chains were counted in an analysis, and approximately 10 million of them were shared. The data were produced by immunoSEQ multiplex PCR, yet TCRdb's version contains in-frame clones alone and is incomplete. D and trimming come from the DNA, and the V and J calls and clone size come from that table. Of about 150,000 clones detected, more than 60% appear once; the ten largest clones hold about 4%. Germline loops: CDR1 SGHRS, CDR2 YFSETQ. The trim removed 0 bases at V and 7 bases at J, leaving 10 bases unmatched. The length of the CDR3 is 17 residues. Notes on this clone: No antigen is known for it.

The J gene is TRBJ2-1, the V gene TRBV5-1, with 10 bases lining up with TRBD1. The sample was PBMCs. This TCR was sampled from a woman in her forties in good health and CMV-seronegative. In nucleotides, the CDR3 is TGCGCCAGCAGCTTGGCTTCCGACCCGGGACAGGGGAATGAGCAGTTCTTC. Its translation: CASSLASDPGQGNEQFF.